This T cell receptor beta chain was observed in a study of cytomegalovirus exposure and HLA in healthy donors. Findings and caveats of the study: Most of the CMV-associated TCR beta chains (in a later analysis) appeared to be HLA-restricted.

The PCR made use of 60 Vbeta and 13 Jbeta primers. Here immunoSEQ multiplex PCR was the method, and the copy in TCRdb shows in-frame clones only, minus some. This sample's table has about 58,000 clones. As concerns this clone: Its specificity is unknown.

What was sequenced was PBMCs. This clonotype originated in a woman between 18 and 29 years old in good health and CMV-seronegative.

CDR3 loop: CAWSVRAVYGYTF. As DNA, the CDR3 is TGTGCCTGGAGTGTTCGAGCCGTCTATGGCTACACCTTC. V and J are TRBV30 and TRBJ1-2; D remains unclear. Germline V CDR1 and CDR2: GTSNPN, SVGIG (reference sequence). V dropped 0 bases and J dropped 4 bases, with 9 bases sitting between them. The CDR3 sequence is 13 residues long.